These 28 T cell receptor beta chains originate from one sample sequenced in a study of immune characterization of retroperitoneal liposarcoma. TCRdb re-called the PCR reads through MiXCR, storing one row per CDR3 protein. The table includes approximately 9,000 distinct CDR3 sequences, 25% to 35% detected once. The sequencing input was tumor tissue. The source of these receptors is a male donor with retroperitoneal liposarcoma.

This clonotype has just a few counts. Being one base from a much bigger clone, this may be a read error. The V and J genes are TRBV27 and TRBJ2-5; 14 bases align to TRBD2. The CDR3 runs 15 residues. The germline V gene encodes CDR1 MNHEY and CDR2 SMNVEV (reference sequence). DNA for the CDR3: TGTGTCAGCAGAGGACTAGCGGGGGGAGAAGAGACCCAGTACTTC. This codes for CVSRGLAGGEETQYF.

This rearrangement joins TRBV6-6 to TRBJ1-2; a possible D gene is TRBD1 (6 bases). The germline V gene encodes CDR1 MNHNY and CDR2 SVGAGI (reference sequence). The V gene lost 2 bases and the J gene lost 8 bases, with 18 bases spanning the gap. The CDR3 runs 15 residues. CDR3 sequence: CASSYLRGTGNGYTF. The CDR3 coding sequence is TGTGCCAGCAGTTACCTTAGGGGGACGGGGAACGGCTACACCTTC.

This clonotype was seen repeatedly, ten times or more. The chain combines TRBV6-1 with TRBJ2-4; 8 positions agree with TRBD2. V shed 3 bases and J 13 bases; nucleotides not matched to a gene: 14. The germline V gene has CDR1 MNHNS and CDR2 SASEGT. The length of the CDR3 is 15 residues. CDR3 sequence (DNA): TGTGCCAGCAGTGAGCTGGGACTAGAGGGGGGTGAGCAGTACTTC. Translated, it gives CASSELGLEGGEQYF.

This clonotype rates as medium-sized. The V and J genes are TRBV6-1 and TRBJ2-1; the D gene is possibly TRBD1 (6 bases). The ends were cut back, 5 bases at V and 6 bases at J, with 20 bases in the middle. Germline CDR1 and CDR2: MNHNS and SASEGT. This CDR3 is built from 16 residues. For the CDR3, the DNA is TGTGCCAGCAGTACACTTGACAGGTCTAGATCCAATGAGCAGTTCTTC. It translates to CASSTLDRSRSNEQFF.

This clonotype is classed as medium-sized. V usage is TRBV7-2 and J usage is TRBJ2-5; perhaps TRBD1 as D (5 bases). The CDR3 spans 13 residues. The germline CDR1 and CDR2 sequences are SGHTA and FQGNSA. Trimming took off 5 bases at V and 5 bases at J, with 12 bases between the two ends. CDR3 region: CASSGRKGETQYF. Written as DNA, the CDR3 is TGTGCCAGCAGCGGACGGAAGGGGGAGACCCAGTACTTC.

By sample fraction, this clonotype is medium-sized. The rearrangement joins TRBV12-3 or TRBV12-4 to TRBJ2-3; D gene uncertain. This CDR3 is built from 14 residues. V shed 1 base and J shed 0 bases, with 5 bases lying between them. DNA of the CDR3: TGTGCCAGCAGTTTAGAGGCTAGCACAGATACGCAGTATTTT. Translated: CASSLEASTDTQYF.

This chain connects TRBV6-6 to TRBJ2-1; TRBD2 matches 9 bases. The DNA end is more similar to TRBJ2-5, so the J call may be wrong. This CDR3 spans 16 amino acids. Germline CDR1 reads MNHNY; CDR2 reads SVGAGI (reference sequence). CDR3 DNA: TGTGCCAGCAGCCGACTCATAGCGGGAGTCCAAGAGACCCAGTACTTC. Translation: CASSRLIAGVQETQYF.

The chain carries TRBV7-8 and TRBJ2-3, with 12 bases lining up with TRBD2. The CDR3 loop spans 16 amino acids. The V and J ends lost 6 bases and 5 bases, in that order; junction bases with no gene match: 9. Germline V gene lookup returns CDR1 SGHVS and CDR2 FQNEAQ. The CDR3, as DNA: TGTGCCAGCAGTCACCATACTAGCGGGAGGATAGATACGCAGTATTTT. Translation gives CASSHHTSGRIDTQYF.

This clonotype was counted at least ten times. V and J are TRBV6-5 and TRBJ2-5, with D unclear. The end of the DNA fits TRBJ2-7 better, so the J call may be wrong. The CDR3 runs 12 residues. CDR1 and CDR2 (germline): MNHEY, SVGAGI. This CDR3 reads CASSYLGNEQYF. CDR3 in DNA: TGTGCCAGCAGTTACCTAGGGAACGAGCAGTACTTC.

By sample fraction, this clonotype is medium-sized. This chain links TRBV7-3 with TRBJ2-3, with D unresolved. In germline, CDR1 is SGHTA, CDR2 FQGTGA. The CDR3 runs to 14 residues. Trimming took 10 bases from V and 6 from J, leaving 20 bases between them. This chain's CDR3 is CATKSQSAEDTQYF. CDR3 sequence (DNA): TGTGCCACCAAAAGCCAGTCCGCAGAGGATACGCAGTATTTT.

As concerns this clonotype: Germline and junction disagree at one end, which may indicate a read error. The gene calls are TRBV12-3 or TRBV12-4 and TRBJ1-5; D ambiguous. This CDR3 has 14 amino acids. Written as DNA, the CDR3 is TGTGCCAGCACTTTAGGTGGCTCAAATCAGCCCCAGCATTTT. Translating it yields CASTLGGSNQPQHF.

This clonotype was recorded a few times. This chain uses TRBV12-3 or TRBV12-4 with TRBJ1-1; D is ambiguous. Trimming stripped 7 bases from V and 10 bases from J, with 10 bases between. There are 10 residues in the CDR3. The CDR3 is CASTSGRAFF. CDR3 coding DNA: TGTGCCAGCACCTCCGGAAGAGCTTTCTTT.

The sample holds a few counts of this clonotype. This chain uses TRBV12-3 or TRBV12-4 with TRBJ2-5; 9 nucleotides agree with TRBD2. The J call may be wrong; the DNA end is better matched by TRBJ2-7. The CDR3 has 14 amino acids. CDR3 DNA: TGTGCCAGCAGTTCTAGCGGGACCTCCTACGAGCAGTACTTC. This translates into CASSSSGTSYEQYF.

This clonotype came up a few times. The J gene is TRBJ2-5, the V gene TRBV6-1; 7 nucleotides line up with TRBD1. The J call may be wrong; the DNA end is better matched by TRBJ2-1. The CDR3 loop spans 16 amino acids. The germline V gene has CDR1 MNHNS and CDR2 SASEGT. For the CDR3, the DNA is TGTGCCAGCACCCAACCCGAAGAGACAGGGAAAGAGACCCAGTTCTTC. Protein: CASTQPEETGKETQFF.

V and J are TRBV11-2 and TRBJ2-1, with 7 bases aligning to TRBD2. The CDR3 consists of 14 residues. CDR1 SGHAT and CDR2 FQNNGV come from the germline V gene. Unmatched junction bases numbered 9, after V lost 3 bases and J lost 10 bases. DNA of the CDR3: TGTGCCAGCAGCTTTAACAGTGGGGACTACGAGCAGTTCTTC. Its translation: CASSFNSGDYEQFF.

There are a few counts of this clonotype. The chain employs TRBV6-8 and TRBJ2-1; D may be TRBD2 (6 bases). The last part of the DNA fits TRBJ2-7 better; the J call may be wrong. The CDR3 is 14 amino acids. Germline lookup yields CDR1 MNHGY and CDR2 SAAAGT. CDR3 protein: CASSRDFRRYEQYF. The CDR3 region has the DNA TGTGCCAGCAGTCGGGACTTCCGCCGCTACGAGCAGTACTTC.

The rearrangement links TRBV6-1 to TRBJ2-1; 10 bases align to TRBD2. V lost 3 bases and J lost 6; bases outside the gene matches: 5. Looked up from germline, CDR1 is MNHNS and CDR2 is SASEGT. CDR3 length equals 15 residues. CDR3 DNA sequence: TGTGCCAGCAGTGAGTTAGCGGGAGGTAGCAATGAGCAGTTCTTC. Encoded protein: CASSELAGGSNEQFF.

V and J are TRBV27 and TRBJ2-5, with 8 bases identical to TRBD2. CDR1 MNHEY and CDR2 SMNVEV come from the germline V gene (reference sequence). The CDR3 is 15 residues long. V shed 6 bases, J shed 1 base, and the junction held 7 bases outside the gene matches. The CDR3 coding sequence is TGTGCCAGCAGATCCCACGGGGGGGCCCAAGAGACCCAGTACTTC. This codes for CASRSHGGAQETQYF.

J is TRBJ1-2 and V is TRBV6-1, with 8 bases lining up with TRBD1. CDR3 size: 15 residues. Germline CDR1 reads MNHNS; CDR2 reads SASEGT. J gave up 4 bases and V 5 bases, and 9 bases lay outside the gene matches. CDR3: CASSPQTGAPYGYTF. CDR3 DNA sequence: TGTGCCAGCAGTCCGCAGACAGGGGCCCCCTATGGCTACACCTTC.

This chain joins TRBV27 and TRBJ2-1, with 7 bases identical to TRBD1. With V trimmed by 0 bases and J by 10 bases, 15 bases remained unmatched. Germline V CDR1 and CDR2: MNHEY, SMNVEV (reference sequence). The CDR3 is 17 residues long. The CDR3 DNA reads as TGTGCCAGCAGTTTATCTGAGCGTCCAGGGGGATCCTACGAGCAGTTCTTC. It encodes CASSLSERPGGSYEQFF.

This clonotype occurred a few times. The chain is built from TRBV7-6 and TRBJ2-1, with TRBD2 matching over 10 bases. The J call may not be correct, given that the DNA end is closer to TRBJ2-7. Germline CDR1 is SGHVS and CDR2 is FNYEAQ. The CDR3 covers 16 residues. CDR3 in DNA: TGTGCCAGCAGCTCGTACCTAGCGGGAGTCTACAATGAGCAGTACTTC. Protein product: CASSSYLAGVYNEQYF.

J is TRBJ2-1 and V is TRBV19; 8 bases map to TRBD2. The V gene's germline CDR1 is LNHDA and CDR2 SQIVND (reference sequence). Trimming cost V 2 bases and J 9 bases; bases outside gene matches: 6. This CDR3 contains 14 residues. In DNA, the CDR3 is TGTGCCAGTAGTATAAGGCGGGGGGTAGGTGAGCAGTTCTTC. Translating it yields CASSIRRGVGEQFF.

By its share, this clonotype is medium-sized. The rearrangement links TRBV7-3 to TRBJ2-1; a possible D gene is TRBD1 (5 bases). The DNA matches TRBJ2-7 better at its end, which makes the J call doubtful. The CDR3 is made up of 15 amino acids. CDR1 and CDR2 (germline): SGHTA, FQGTGA. CDR3 coding DNA: TGTGCCAGCAGCTTAGACAATGGGGCCTACAATGAGCAGTACTTC. Its protein product is CASSLDNGAYNEQYF.

This clonotype is categorized as medium-sized. This chain links TRBV6-1 with TRBJ2-2; TRBD2 might be the D (5 bases). Germline-derived CDR1 and CDR2 are MNHNS and SASEGT. Trimming shortened V by 8 bases and J by 1 base, and 11 bases separated the two germline ends. The CDR3 has 14 amino acids. CDR3 bases: TGTGCCAGCCTTGAGCGGAAGAACACCGGGGAGCTGTTTTTT. Amino acid sequence: CASLERKNTGELFF.

This clonotype was seen a few times. The rearrangement uses TRBV11-3 and TRBJ2-4; D uncertain. Gene TRBJ2-7 matches the end of the DNA better, so the J call may be wrong. Germline V gene sequence: CDR1 SGHNT, CDR2 YENEEA. The CDR3 length is 12 residues. The CDR3 loop reads CASSLDPYEQYF. CDR3 sequence (DNA): TGTGCCAGCAGCTTAGATCCCTACGAGCAGTACTTC.

The chain recombines TRBV7-2 with TRBJ2-1, with 9 bases aligning to TRBD2. The CDR3 length is 16 residues. Germline assignment: CDR1 SGHTA and CDR2 FQGNSA. V gave up 1 base and J gave up 13 bases; unmatched junction bases: 14. The CDR3 here is CASSLESPAGGQTQFF. The CDR3 DNA follows: TGTGCCAGCAGCTTAGAGTCTCCAGCGGGAGGACAGACCCAGTTCTTC.

The chain combines TRBV6-8 with TRBJ1-2, with TRBD1 identical over 8 bases. Trimming cost V 6 bases and J 5 bases; bases outside gene matches: 8. CDR3 length: 14 residues. Per the germline V gene, CDR1 is MNHGY and CDR2 is SAAAGT. CDR3 in amino acids: CASSATDRGYGYTF. The CDR3 nucleotides are TGTGCCAGCAGCGCAACAGACAGGGGTTATGGCTACACCTTC.

This sequence joins TRBV4-2 and TRBJ2-3; 8 nucleotides agree with TRBD2. The end of the DNA is better explained by TRBJ2-1, so the J call may be wrong. This CDR3 is built from 15 residues. CDR1 and CDR2 (germline): LGHNA, YNFKEQ. The CDR3 here is CASSQDGSGGDEQFF. The DNA of the CDR3 is TGTGCCAGCAGCCAAGATGGAAGCGGGGGAGATGAGCAGTTCTTC.